This T cell receptor beta chain is from a study of blood T cell repertoires in COVID-19. TCRdb's table, derived via immunoSEQ multiplex PCR, lists solely in-frame clones and lacks some. The table has roughly 200,000 clones, approximately 80% seen once. This CDR3 contains 17 residues. Trimming shortened V by 0 bases and J by 0 bases, and 15 bases separated the two germline ends. In germline, CDR1 is LGHDT, CDR2 YNNKEL (reference sequence). The chain links TRBV3-1 (or the pseudogene TRBV3-2) to TRBJ2-7; TRBD2 might be the D (6 bases). The clonotype comes from a woman in her 50s with active or convalescent COVID-19. Sequencing was done on a sample of peripheral blood. For the CDR3, the DNA is TGTGCCAGCAGCCAAGAACCCGGCGGGGAGAGCTCCTACGAGCAGTACTTC. This sequence encodes CASSQEPGGESSYEQYF.